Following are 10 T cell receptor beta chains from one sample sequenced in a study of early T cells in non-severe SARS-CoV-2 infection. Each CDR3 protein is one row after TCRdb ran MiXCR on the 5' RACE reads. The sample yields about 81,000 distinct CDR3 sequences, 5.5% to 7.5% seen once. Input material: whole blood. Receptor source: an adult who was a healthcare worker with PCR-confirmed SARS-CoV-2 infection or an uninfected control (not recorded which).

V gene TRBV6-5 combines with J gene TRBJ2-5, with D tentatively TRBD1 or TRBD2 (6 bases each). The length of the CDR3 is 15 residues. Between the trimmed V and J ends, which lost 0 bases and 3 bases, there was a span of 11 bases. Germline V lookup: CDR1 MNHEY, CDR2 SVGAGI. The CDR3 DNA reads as TGTGCCAGCAGTTACTCCGGGGGCATTAAAGAGACCCAGTACTTC. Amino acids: CASSYSGGIKETQYF.

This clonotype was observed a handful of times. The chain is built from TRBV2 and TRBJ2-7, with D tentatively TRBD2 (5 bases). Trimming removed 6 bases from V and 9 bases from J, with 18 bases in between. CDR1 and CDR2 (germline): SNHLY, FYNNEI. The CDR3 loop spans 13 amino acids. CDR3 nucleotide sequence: TGTGCCAGCAGCACCGGACTTCTAAACCGGCAGTACTTC. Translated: CASSTGLLNRQYF.

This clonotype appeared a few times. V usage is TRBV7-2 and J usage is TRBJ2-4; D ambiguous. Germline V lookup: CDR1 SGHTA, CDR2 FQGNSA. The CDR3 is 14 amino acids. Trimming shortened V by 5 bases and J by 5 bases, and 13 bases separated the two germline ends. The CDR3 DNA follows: TGTGCCAGCAGCCCCCGACTGGGTGAAAACATTCAGTACTTC. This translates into CASSPRLGENIQYF.

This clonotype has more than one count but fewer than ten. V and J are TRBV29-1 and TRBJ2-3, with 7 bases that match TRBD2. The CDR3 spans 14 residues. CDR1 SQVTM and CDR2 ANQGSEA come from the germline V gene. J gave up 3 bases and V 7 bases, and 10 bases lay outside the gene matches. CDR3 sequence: CSAAKGTKTDTQYF. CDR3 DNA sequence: TGCAGCGCCGCGAAGGGGACTAAAACAGATACGCAGTATTTT.

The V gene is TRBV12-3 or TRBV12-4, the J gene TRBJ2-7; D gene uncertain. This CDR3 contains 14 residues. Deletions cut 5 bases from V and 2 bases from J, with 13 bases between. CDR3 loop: CASSGYGEAYEQYF. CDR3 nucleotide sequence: TGTGCCAGCAGTGGCTACGGAGAGGCCTACGAGCAGTACTTC.

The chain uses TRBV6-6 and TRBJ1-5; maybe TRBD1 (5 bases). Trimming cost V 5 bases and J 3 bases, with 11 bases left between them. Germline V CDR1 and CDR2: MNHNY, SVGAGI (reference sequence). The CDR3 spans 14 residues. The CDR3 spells CASSAGLNNQPQHF. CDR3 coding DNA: TGTGCCAGCAGTGCAGGGCTGAACAATCAGCCCCAGCATTTT.

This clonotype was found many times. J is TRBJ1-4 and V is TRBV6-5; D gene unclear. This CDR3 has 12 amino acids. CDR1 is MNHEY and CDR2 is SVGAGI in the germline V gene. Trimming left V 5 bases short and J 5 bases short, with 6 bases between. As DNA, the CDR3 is TGTGCCAGCAGTCCCTTGAATGAAAAACTGTTTTTT. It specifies CASSPLNEKLFF.

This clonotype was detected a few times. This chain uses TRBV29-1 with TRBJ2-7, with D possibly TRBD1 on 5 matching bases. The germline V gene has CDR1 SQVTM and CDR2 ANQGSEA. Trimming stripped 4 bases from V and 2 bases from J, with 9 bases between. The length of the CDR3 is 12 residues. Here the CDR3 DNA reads TGCAGCGTTGTCAGGGATACCTACGAGCAGTACTTC. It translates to CSVVRDTYEQYF.

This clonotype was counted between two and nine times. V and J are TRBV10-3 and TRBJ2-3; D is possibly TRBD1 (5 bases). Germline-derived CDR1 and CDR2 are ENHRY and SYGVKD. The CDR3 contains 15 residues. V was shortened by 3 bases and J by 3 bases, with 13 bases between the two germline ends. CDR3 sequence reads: CAISDRAGKTDTQYF. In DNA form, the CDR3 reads TGTGCCATCAGTGATAGGGCAGGGAAGACAGATACGCAGTATTTT.

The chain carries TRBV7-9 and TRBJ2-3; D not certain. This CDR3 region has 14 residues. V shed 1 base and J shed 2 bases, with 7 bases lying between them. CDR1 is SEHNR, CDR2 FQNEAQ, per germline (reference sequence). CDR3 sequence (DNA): TGTGCCAGCAGCTTAGATGCAGACACAGATACGCAGTATTTT. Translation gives CASSLDADTDTQYF.